Below are 12 T cell receptor beta chains sequenced from a single sample in a study of T cells in Graves' hyperthyroidism and ophthalmopathy. RNA transcripts were the template for amplifying TCR beta CDR3 regions. The TCR CDR3 was amplified in a first-round RT-PCR using the HTBI primer set. TCRdb called the multiplex PCR reads again in MiXCR, with one record for every CDR3 protein. Among almost 600,000 distinct CDR3 sequences listed, 46% were seen once. The specimen was peripheral blood or thyroid tissue (not recorded which). The receptors were gathered from a young woman with Graves' hyperthyroidism.

As concerns this clonotype: This may come from a read error, since a much larger clone is one base off. The chain employs TRBV15 and TRBJ2-6; a possible D gene is TRBD1 (6 bases). The V gene's germline CDR1 is LNHNV and CDR2 YYDKDF (reference sequence). V lost 6 bases to trimming and J lost 1 base, with 10 bases between them. This CDR3 comprises 15 residues. The CDR3 is CATSEQGSGANVLTF. CDR3 coding DNA: TGTGCCACCAGTGAACAGGGTTCTGGGGCCAACGTCCTGACTTTC. Full variable domain (remainder filled in from reference TRBV15 and TRBJ2-6): DAMVIQNPRYQVTQFGKPVTLSCSQTLNHNVMYWYQQKSSQAPKLLFHYYDKDFNNEADTPDNFQSRRPNTSFCFLDIRSPGLGDTAMYLCATSEQGSGANVLTFGAGSRLTVL.

V gene TRBV29-1 combines with J gene TRBJ2-5; D gene ambiguous. The V and J ends lost 8 bases and 2 bases respectively, with 18 bases between them. This CDR3 spans 14 amino acids. The germline CDR1 and CDR2 sequences are SQVTM and ANQGSEA. The CDR3 nucleotides are TGCAGCCAAGATGGCAGGATTGATCAAGAGACCCAGTACTTC. This sequence encodes CSQDGRIDQETQYF.

The chain is built from TRBV25-1 and TRBJ2-7, with a tentative D call TRBD2 (6 bases). With 4 bases removed from V and 7 bases from J, the gap between germline ends came to 17 bases. This CDR3 has 14 residues. Germline values: CDR1 MGHDK, CDR2 SYGVNS. CDR3 nucleotides: TGTGCCAGCAGTGGAGGAGGGCCTTACAATGAGCAGTACTTC. This encodes CASSGGGPYNEQYF.

This chain uses TRBV20-1 with TRBJ2-1, with D possibly being TRBD1 or TRBD2 (5 bases each). Germline CDR1 DFQATT, CDR2 SNEGSKA (reference sequence). Trimming cost V 1 base and J 5 bases, with 12 bases left between them. There are 14 residues in the CDR3. In DNA, the CDR3 is TGCAGTGCTAGAGTGGGGGAAGTTGACAATGAGCAGTTCTTC. Translating gives CSARVGEVDNEQFF.

This clonotype was detected a few times. The rearrangement links TRBV19 to TRBJ1-2, with 9 bases aligning to TRBD1. Germline assignment: CDR1 LNHDA and CDR2 SQIVND (reference sequence). Losses at the gene ends were 6 bases for V and 6 bases for J; bases not matched to a gene: 2. The CDR3 is 12 amino acids. This CDR3 reads CASRQGADGYTF. DNA for the CDR3: TGTGCCAGTAGACAGGGGGCGGATGGCTACACCTTC.

This clonotype showed up many times. This sequence joins TRBV24-1 and TRBJ1-1, with D hard to call. Germline CDR1 reads KGHDR; CDR2 reads SFDVKD. Trimming removed 4 bases at V and 3 bases at J, with 5 bases between. This CDR3 is 12 amino acids long. CDR3 amino acids: CATSDPYTEAFF. The DNA for the CDR3 is TGTGCCACCAGTGACCCCTACACTGAAGCTTTCTTT.

This clonotype occurred many times. This chain links TRBV9 with TRBJ2-2, with a weak D call TRBD1 (6 bases). Germline-derived CDR1 and CDR2 are SGDLS and YYNGEE. Between the trimmed V and J ends, which lost 3 bases and 4 bases, there was a span of 10 bases. CDR3 length: 14 residues. Written as DNA, the CDR3 is TGTGCCAGCAGCGCCCCACAGGGCACCGGGGAGCTGTTTTTT. Amino acid sequence: CASSAPQGTGELFF. Complete variable domain (other parts from reference TRBV9 and TRBJ2-2): DSGVTQTPKHLITATGQRVTLRCSPRSGDLSVYWYQQSLDQGLQFLIQYYNGEERAKGNILERFSAQQFPDLHSELNLSSLELGDSALYFCASSAPQGTGELFFGEGSRLTVL.

CDR3 in DNA: TGTGCCAGCAGCTTACTCCGTCAGGCTACGCAGTATTTT. Translated, it gives CASSLLRQATQYF. The chain links TRBV13 to TRBJ2-3; D not resolved. Germline CDR1 PRHDT, CDR2 FYEKMQ (reference sequence). Trimming stripped 2 bases from V and 8 bases from J, with 11 bases between. The CDR3 runs to 13 residues.

Ten or more counts support this clonotype. The chain links TRBV20-1 to TRBJ2-7; tentative D call: TRBD1 (5 bases). Germline CDR1 reads DFQATT; CDR2 reads SNEGSKA (reference sequence). Deletions cut 3 bases from V and 5 bases from J, with 14 bases between. The CDR3 spans 13 residues. CDR3 loop: CSARHQGYHEQYF. The CDR3 region has the DNA TGCAGTGCTAGGCACCAGGGATACCACGAGCAGTACTTC.

This clonotype was counted at least ten times. The V call is TRBV13, the J call TRBJ1-2; 9 bases line up with TRBD1. This CDR3 has 15 amino acids. V dropped 4 bases and J dropped 3; count of bases not matched to a gene: 6. The germline gives CDR1 PRHDT, CDR2 FYEKMQ (reference sequence). CDR3 coding DNA: TGTGCCAGCAGCTCCTGGACAGGGGCGCACTATGGCTACACCTTC. Translating gives CASSSWTGAHYGYTF.

Of note for this clonotype: A much larger clone lies a single base off, so this may be a read error. V is TRBV5-1 and J is TRBJ1-3; 7 bases are shared with TRBD1. J lost 6 bases, V lost 3 bases, and 3 bases had no gene match. Per germline, CDR1 SGHRS and CDR2 YFSETQ. The CDR3 is 13 amino acids. The CDR3 spells CASSSGQSNTIYF. CDR3 nucleotides: TGCGCCAGCAGCTCGGGACAGTCAAACACCATATATTTT.

This sequence joins TRBV2 and TRBJ2-7, with D hard to call. The length of the CDR3 is 11 residues. Trimming removed 8 bases at V and 6 bases at J, with 11 bases between. Germline V gene data show CDR1 as SNHLY and CDR2 as FYNNEI. The CDR3 spells CASGVGSEQYF. The DNA for the CDR3 is TGTGCCAGCGGAGTCGGTAGCGAGCAGTACTTC.